Listed below are T cell receptor beta chains from one sample, sequenced in a study of radiotherapy plus CTLA-4 blockade in lung cancer. The protocol was immunoSEQ multiplex PCR, while the TCRdb copy is restricted to in-frame clones and leaves out a portion. The data contain 78,000 or so clones, 85% to 90% of them singletons. The sample here was peripheral blood, taken from a patient treated with radiotherapy plus ipilimumab. The receptors were sampled from a human donor with non-small cell lung cancer who had stable disease on radiotherapy plus ipilimumab. Each CDR3 is given with its conserved first and last residue. Fields, in order: V gene, CDR3 length, D gene, J gene, clone size, CDR3 protein, CDR3 DNA. A D gene is named only where the DNA matches it firmly. Where a row states a size, it is once, few, many or the class of an expanded clone; other rows omit it.

v_gene: TRBV29-1
len: 13
d_gene: NA
j_gene: TRBJ1-2
abundance: NA
CDR3aa: CSVEGDTNYGYTF
CDR3nt: TGCAGCGTTGAAGGGGACACAAACTATGGCTACACCTTC

v_gene: TRBV7-9
len: 15
d_gene: TRBD1
j_gene: TRBJ2-7
abundance: NA
CDR3aa: CASSPREGAQYEQYF
CDR3nt: TGTGCCAGCAGCCCCCGTGAGGGGGCGCAATACGAGCAGTACTTC

v_gene: TRBV2
len: 13
d_gene: NA
j_gene: TRBJ1-4
abundance: few
CDR3aa: CASTRGYLEKLFF
CDR3nt: TGTGCCAGCACCAGAGGGTATTTAGAAAAACTGTTTTTT

v_gene: TRBV18
len: 16
d_gene: TRBD1
j_gene: TRBJ2-4
abundance: NA
CDR3aa: CASSPLRTGDENIQYF
CDR3nt: TGTGCCAGCTCACCACTGCGGACAGGGGATGAAAACATTCAGTACTTC

v_gene: TRBV27
len: 15
d_gene: NA
j_gene: TRBJ2-5
abundance: NA
CDR3aa: CASSLSGRPQETQYF
CDR3nt: TGTGCCAGCAGTTTATCAGGACGACCACAAGAGACCCAGTACTTC

v_gene: TRBV4-1
len: 15
d_gene: TRBD2
j_gene: TRBJ2-7
abundance: NA
CDR3aa: CASSQGFGGGYEQYF
CDR3nt: TGCGCCAGCAGCCAAGGTTTCGGGGGGGGCTACGAGCAGTACTTC

v_gene: TRBV11-3
len: 13
d_gene: NA
j_gene: TRBJ2-1
abundance: NA
CDR3aa: CASSLTAYNEQFF
CDR3nt: TGTGCCAGCAGCTTAACGGCTTACAATGAGCAGTTCTTC

v_gene: TRBV7-7
len: 15
d_gene: TRBD2
j_gene: TRBJ2-3
abundance: NA
CDR3aa: CASSLSPGLAHAQYF
CDR3nt: TGTGCCAGCAGCTTATCCCCCGGACTAGCTCATGCGCAGTATTTT

v_gene: TRBV6-6
len: 13
d_gene: TRBD2
j_gene: TRBJ2-5
abundance: NA
CDR3aa: CASSSAGTETQYF
CDR3nt: TGTGCCAGCAGTTCAGCGGGAACTGAGACCCAGTACTTC

v_gene: TRBV7-3
len: 18
d_gene: TRBD1
j_gene: TRBJ1-6
abundance: NA
CDR3aa: CASSLTKTGGANNSPLHF
CDR3nt: TGTGCCAGCAGCTTGACTAAGACAGGGGGCGCAAATAATTCACCCCTCCACTTT

v_gene: TRBV19
len: 14
d_gene: NA
j_gene: TRBJ2-1
abundance: NA
CDR3aa: CASRPGLREWEQFF
CDR3nt: TGTGCCAGTAGGCCCGGCCTCCGGGAGTGGGAGCAGTTCTTC

v_gene: TRBV6-4
len: 16
d_gene: TRBD1
j_gene: TRBJ1-3
abundance: NA
CDR3aa: CASSDLDRATGNTIYF
CDR3nt: TGTGCCAGCAGTGACCTAGACAGGGCGACTGGAAACACCATATATTTT

v_gene: TRBV29-1
len: 14
d_gene: TRBD1
j_gene: TRBJ1-1
abundance: once
CDR3aa: CSLTRGGAGTEAFF
CDR3nt: TGCAGCTTAACAAGAGGGGGCGCAGGCACTGAAGCTTTCTTT

v_gene: TRBV15
len: 15
d_gene: NA
j_gene: TRBJ1-6
abundance: NA
CDR3aa: CATREDNHYNSPLHF
CDR3nt: TGTGCCACCAGGGAAGACAACCACTATAATTCACCCCTCCACTTT

v_gene: TRBV27
len: 14
d_gene: NA
j_gene: TRBJ2-2
abundance: NA
CDR3aa: CASRTAGSTGELFF
CDR3nt: TGTGCCAGCAGGACGGCTGGGTCCACCGGGGAGCTGTTTTTT

v_gene: TRBV5-1
len: 15
d_gene: TRBD1
j_gene: TRBJ2-1
abundance: NA
CDR3aa: CASIPGQGSYNEQFF
CDR3nt: TGCGCCAGCATCCCGGGACAGGGTTCCTACAATGAGCAGTTCTTC

v_gene: TRBV28
len: 13
d_gene: TRBD1
j_gene: TRBJ1-2
abundance: NA
CDR3aa: CASWDRGYYGYTF
CDR3nt: TGTGCCAGCTGGGACAGGGGTTACTATGGCTACACCTTC

v_gene: TRBV19
len: 13
d_gene: NA
j_gene: TRBJ2-3
abundance: NA
CDR3aa: CASSQTVGGTQYF
CDR3nt: TGTGCCAGTAGTCAAACGGTCGGGGGTACGCAGTATTTT

v_gene: TRBV19
len: 13
d_gene: NA
j_gene: TRBJ1-3
abundance: NA
CDR3aa: CATRQSSGNTIYF
CDR3nt: TGTGCCACGCGACAGTCCTCTGGAAACACCATATATTTT

v_gene: TRBV5-1
len: 15
d_gene: TRBD1
j_gene: TRBJ2-7
abundance: once
CDR3aa: CASSPGDRGNHEQYF
CDR3nt: TGCGCCAGCAGCCCCGGGGACAGGGGCAATCACGAGCAGTACTTC

v_gene: TRBV15
len: 17
d_gene: TRBD1
j_gene: TRBJ1-4
abundance: NA
CDR3aa: CATSTNLSPGGIEKLFF
CDR3nt: TGTGCCACCAGCACAAACCTCTCCCCAGGGGGGATTGAAAAACTGTTTTTT

v_gene: TRBV7-2
len: 16
d_gene: TRBD2
j_gene: TRBJ2-7
abundance: NA
CDR3aa: CASSSRGLAGTYEQYF
CDR3nt: TGTGCCAGCAGCTCTCGAGGACTAGCGGGGACCTACGAGCAGTACTTC

v_gene: TRBV5-6
len: 15
d_gene: TRBD1
j_gene: TRBJ1-3
abundance: once
CDR3aa: CASSGGQLSGNTIYF
CDR3nt: TGTGCCAGCAGCGGGGGACAGCTCTCTGGAAACACCATATATTTT

v_gene: TRBV7-2
len: 14
d_gene: NA
j_gene: TRBJ2-2
abundance: NA
CDR3aa: CASSLTLGVGELFF
CDR3nt: TGTGCCAGCAGCTTGACCCTGGGGGTCGGGGAGCTGTTTTTT

v_gene: TRBV13
len: 15
d_gene: NA
j_gene: TRBJ1-6
abundance: NA
CDR3aa: CASSLRDRGNSPLHF
CDR3nt: TGTGCCAGCAGCCTAAGGGACCGGGGAAATTCACCCCTCCACTTT

v_gene: TRBV7-3
len: 16
d_gene: TRBD2
j_gene: TRBJ2-7
abundance: NA
CDR3aa: CASSLTRSGSSYEQYF
CDR3nt: TGTGCCAGCAGCTTAACGAGAAGCGGGAGCTCCTACGAGCAGTACTTC

v_gene: TRBV9
len: 15
d_gene: TRBD1
j_gene: TRBJ2-7
abundance: NA
CDR3aa: CASSVATGVRDEQYF
CDR3nt: TGTGCCAGCAGCGTAGCTACAGGGGTCAGGGACGAGCAGTACTTC

v_gene: TRBV20-1
len: 11
d_gene: NA
j_gene: TRBJ2-3
abundance: NA
CDR3aa: CSARGLDTQYF
CDR3nt: TGCAGTGCTAGGGGACTAGATACGCAGTATTTT

v_gene: TRBV5-4
len: 14
d_gene: TRBD1
j_gene: TRBJ1-1
abundance: NA
CDR3aa: CASNHRGPDTEAFF
CDR3nt: TGTGCCAGCAACCACAGGGGTCCAGACACTGAAGCTTTCTTT

v_gene: TRBV21-1
len: 21
d_gene: NA
j_gene: TRBJ2-1
abundance: NA
CDR3aa: CASSKGGTAPRSGNPYNEQFF
CDR3nt: TGTGCCAGCAGCAAAGGGGGGACAGCCCCAAGGAGCGGGAACCCCTACAATGAGCAGTTCTTC

v_gene: TRBV7-9
len: 11
d_gene: TRBD1
j_gene: TRBJ2-7
abundance: NA
CDR3aa: CASSLGQGTYF
CDR3nt: TGTGCCAGCAGCTTGGGACAGGGGACGTACTTC

v_gene: TRBV5-1
len: 16
d_gene: TRBD1
j_gene: TRBJ2-5
abundance: NA
CDR3aa: CASSSGQGALGETQYF
CDR3nt: TGCGCCAGCAGCTCCGGACAGGGGGCGCTGGGGGAGACCCAGTACTTC

v_gene: TRBV15
len: 15
d_gene: NA
j_gene: TRBJ2-7
abundance: NA
CDR3aa: CATSRERAHHYEQYF
CDR3nt: TGTGCCACCAGCAGGGAAAGGGCGCATCACTACGAGCAGTACTTC

v_gene: TRBV11-2
len: 15
d_gene: TRBD1
j_gene: TRBJ2-6
abundance: NA
CDR3aa: CASRTGGDGANVLTF
CDR3nt: TGTGCCAGCCGGACAGGGGGGGATGGGGCCAACGTCCTGACTTTC

v_gene: TRBV7-2
len: 15
d_gene: NA
j_gene: TRBJ1-3
abundance: NA
CDR3aa: CASSYRLNSGNTIYF
CDR3nt: TGTGCCAGCAGCTACAGGCTGAACTCTGGAAACACCATATATTTT

v_gene: TRBV27
len: 15
d_gene: NA
j_gene: TRBJ1-2
abundance: NA
CDR3aa: CASSLSFGFNYGYTF
CDR3nt: TGTGCCAGCAGTTTATCCTTTGGATTTAACTATGGCTACACCTTC

v_gene: TRBV5-5
len: 17
d_gene: TRBD1
j_gene: TRBJ1-1
abundance: NA
CDR3aa: CASSRWDRGLSDTEAFF
CDR3nt: TGTGCCAGCAGCCGCTGGGACAGGGGGCTTTCGGACACTGAAGCTTTCTTT

v_gene: TRBV7-7
len: 14
d_gene: NA
j_gene: TRBJ2-5
abundance: NA
CDR3aa: CASRSMGVPVLQYF
CDR3nt: TGTGCCAGCAGGTCCATGGGGGTCCCAGTACTTCAGTACTTC

v_gene: TRBV7-9
len: 13
d_gene: NA
j_gene: TRBJ1-5
abundance: few
CDR3aa: CASSLDLLQPQHF
CDR3nt: TGTGCCAGCAGCTTAGATCTACTCCAGCCCCAGCATTTT

v_gene: TRBV5-1
len: 16
d_gene: TRBD1
j_gene: TRBJ1-1
abundance: NA
CDR3aa: CASSLSPGGVSTEAFF
CDR3nt: TGCGCCAGCAGCTTGTCCCCAGGGGGCGTGAGCACTGAAGCTTTCTTT

v_gene: TRBV5-6
len: 15
d_gene: NA
j_gene: TRBJ2-1
abundance: NA
CDR3aa: CASSPPPQRRNEQFF
CDR3nt: TGTGCCAGCAGCCCACCCCCCCAGCGGCGAAATGAGCAGTTCTTC

v_gene: TRBV7-9
len: 12
d_gene: NA
j_gene: TRBJ2-7
abundance: NA
CDR3aa: CASSSGGGEQYF
CDR3nt: TGTGCCAGCAGCTCAGGAGGGGGCGAGCAGTACTTC

v_gene: TRBV25-1
len: 13
d_gene: TRBD1
j_gene: TRBJ1-6
abundance: NA
CDR3aa: CASSTGANSPLHF
CDR3nt: TGTGCCAGCAGCACAGGGGCTAATTCACCCCTCCACTTT

v_gene: TRBV19
len: 14
d_gene: NA
j_gene: TRBJ1-5
abundance: NA
CDR3aa: CASTVWGQGQPQHF
CDR3nt: TGTGCCAGCACAGTCTGGGGCCAAGGTCAGCCCCAGCATTTT

v_gene: TRBV28
len: 15
d_gene: NA
j_gene: TRBJ1-2
abundance: NA
CDR3aa: CASRPGTAGHYGYTF
CDR3nt: TGTGCCAGCAGACCCGGAACAGCGGGCCACTATGGCTACACCTTC

v_gene: TRBV7-2
len: 15
d_gene: NA
j_gene: TRBJ2-5
abundance: NA
CDR3aa: CASTRWRGRAETQYF
CDR3nt: TGTGCCAGCACCCGATGGAGGGGAAGGGCAGAGACCCAGTACTTC

v_gene: TRBV27
len: 17
d_gene: NA
j_gene: TRBJ2-1
abundance: NA
CDR3aa: CASSQSPARTWRNEQFF
CDR3nt: TGTGCCAGCAGTCAATCCCCTGCCAGGACTTGGCGCAATGAGCAGTTCTTC

v_gene: TRBV6-6
len: 14
d_gene: TRBD1
j_gene: TRBJ2-1
abundance: NA
CDR3aa: CASRGTDSYNEQFF
CDR3nt: TGTGCCAGCAGGGGGACAGACTCCTACAATGAGCAGTTCTTC

v_gene: TRBV7-3
len: 13
d_gene: NA
j_gene: TRBJ1-2
abundance: NA
CDR3aa: CASSTRDGYGYTF
CDR3nt: TGTGCCAGCAGCACCAGGGACGGTTATGGCTACACCTTC

v_gene: TRBV5-1
len: 15
d_gene: NA
j_gene: TRBJ2-1
abundance: NA
CDR3aa: CASSPDTPGHNEQFF
CDR3nt: TGCGCCAGCAGCCCTGACACTCCCGGGCACAATGAGCAGTTCTTC

v_gene: TRBV7-9
len: 12
d_gene: NA
j_gene: TRBJ2-2
abundance: NA
CDR3aa: CASSPNTGELFF
CDR3nt: TGTGCCAGCAGCCCGAACACCGGGGAGCTGTTTTTT

v_gene: TRBV28
len: 15
d_gene: NA
j_gene: TRBJ2-6
abundance: once
CDR3aa: CASSLTGSGANVLTF
CDR3nt: TGTGCCAGCAGTTTGACAGGCTCTGGGGCCAACGTCCTGACTTTC

v_gene: TRBV7-9
len: 15
d_gene: NA
j_gene: TRBJ2-2
abundance: NA
CDR3aa: CASNSRIGGTGELFF
CDR3nt: TGTGCCAGCAACTCGAGGATCGGGGGCACCGGGGAGCTGTTTTTT

v_gene: TRBV27
len: 12
d_gene: NA
j_gene: TRBJ2-5
abundance: NA
CDR3aa: CASSFRGETQYF
CDR3nt: TGTGCCAGCAGTTTTCGCGGAGAGACCCAGTACTTC

v_gene: TRBV19
len: 13
d_gene: TRBD2
j_gene: TRBJ2-2
abundance: NA
CDR3aa: CASSIRGVGELFF
CDR3nt: TGTGCCAGTAGCATACGGGGGGTCGGGGAGCTGTTTTTT

v_gene: TRBV6-9
len: 17
d_gene: NA
j_gene: TRBJ2-7
abundance: NA
CDR3aa: CASRGPPNRPETYEQYF
CDR3nt: TGTGCCAGCAGAGGCCCCCCAAACAGGCCCGAAACCTACGAGCAGTACTTC

v_gene: TRBV29-1
len: 14
d_gene: TRBD2
j_gene: TRBJ2-7
abundance: NA
CDR3aa: CSVSAPSGSGEQYF
CDR3nt: TGCAGCGTTAGCGCCCCTAGCGGGAGCGGCGAGCAGTACTTC

v_gene: TRBV25-1
len: 14
d_gene: TRBD1
j_gene: TRBJ2-1
abundance: NA
CDR3aa: CASSHLDREAEQFF
CDR3nt: TGTGCCAGCAGCCATTTGGACAGGGAGGCTGAGCAGTTCTTC

v_gene: TRBV7-2
len: 16
d_gene: NA
j_gene: TRBJ1-5
abundance: NA
CDR3aa: CASSLGDRVGNQPQHF
CDR3nt: TGTGCCAGCAGCTTAGGGGATAGGGTGGGCAATCAGCCCCAGCATTTT